This is a list of T cell receptor beta chains from one sample in a study of early T cells in non-severe SARS-CoV-2 infection. MiXCR was run by TCRdb on the 5' RACE reads, yielding one entry per CDR3 protein. This table holds approximately 58,000 distinct CDR3 sequences, roughly 6.5% found once. The sample comprised whole blood. The receptors come from an adult who was a healthcare worker with PCR-confirmed SARS-CoV-2 infection or an uninfected control (not recorded which). The CDR3 runs from the conserved cysteine through the conserved F or W. A D gene is named only where the DNA matches it firmly. Only some rows state a clone size, as once, few, many or a class for expanded clones.

CDR3 DNA	CDR3 protein	clone size	V gene	J gene	D gene
TGTGCCAGCAGCCAAGGTCAGGCCCTCACTGAAGCTTTCTTT	CASSQGQALTEAFF	many	TRBV14	TRBJ1-1	-
TGTGCCAGCAGGGCAAGCTCCGGGACAGGGAATGAAAAACTGTTTTTT	CASRASSGTGNEKLFF	many	TRBV6-6	TRBJ1-4	TRBD1
TGTGCCAGCTCACCAAGGGGATTTTCGGGGGAGCAGTACTTC	CASSPRGFSGEQYF	many	TRBV18	TRBJ2-7	-
TGTGCCACCTCGGACGGAAGCTCCTACAATGAGCAGTTCTTC	CATSDGSSYNEQFF	many	TRBV11-2	TRBJ2-1	-
TGTGTCATCAGTGAGGAGGGATTCACTGAAGCTTTCTTT	CVISEEGFTEAFF	once	TRBV10-3	TRBJ1-1	-
TGTGCCAGCTCCGGGACGGGAACTTACGAGCAGTACTTC	CASSGTGTYEQYF	few	TRBV18	TRBJ2-7	-
TGTGCCAGCAGCCGGTGGAGCGGAAGCTCCTACGAGCAGTACTTC	CASSRWSGSSYEQYF	many	TRBV14	TRBJ2-7	-
TGTGCCAGCAGCTTAGAGGTCGATACGGGTGAGCAGTTCTTC	CASSLEVDTGEQFF	many	TRBV11-3	TRBJ2-1	-
TGCGCCAGCAGCCAAGCAAGGGACAGGGGGACCCAGTACTTC	CASSQARDRGTQYF	few	TRBV4-3	TRBJ2-5	TRBD1
TGCAGCGTTGAAAAGACAGGAAGGGGCGAGCAGTACTTC	CSVEKTGRGEQYF	many	TRBV29-1	TRBJ2-7	-
TGTGCCAGCTCACCCCCGACTGGATACGAAAATTCACCCCTCCACTTT	CASSPPTGYENSPLHF	many	TRBV18	TRBJ1-6	-
TGCAGTGCGGAGGCAGGGTTGGAGACCCAGTACTTC	CSAEAGLETQYF	many	TRBV20-1	TRBJ2-5	-
TGTGCCAGCAGTTACTCGATCGCGATCTTTGGCTACACCTTC	CASSYSIAIFGYTF	many	TRBV6-6	TRBJ1-2	-
TGCAGCGTAGCGCCGGGAGCTGGGACAGATACGCAGTATTTT	CSVAPGAGTDTQYF	many	TRBV29-1	TRBJ2-3	-
TGTGCCAGCAGTTACGGAGTTGAGGGGGGGCTCTTGTCTACGCAGTATTTT	CASSYGVEGGLLSTQYF	-	TRBV6-5	TRBJ2-3	-
TGTGCCAGCAGCCGTATAGACAGGGCCTACGAGCAGTACTTC	CASSRIDRAYEQYF	many	TRBV7-9	TRBJ2-7	TRBD1
TGTGCCAGCAGTTTATTCAAGGGGCGGGTTCCCGGGGAGCTGTTTTTT	CASSLFKGRVPGELFF	many	TRBV12-3/TRBV12-4	TRBJ2-2	-
TGTGCCAGCAGCTCCCAGCGGGGGGCCTTCACCTACGAGCAGTACTTC	CASSSQRGAFTYEQYF	-	TRBV11-3	TRBJ2-7	TRBD2
TGTGCCAGCAGCCAACGCTACAATGAGCAGTTCTTC	CASSQRYNEQFF	many	TRBV12-3/TRBV12-4	TRBJ2-1	-
TGTGCCTGGAGTACGGGAGATGAGACCCAGTACTTC	CAWSTGDETQYF	-	TRBV30	TRBJ2-5	-
TGTGCCAGCAGCCACAGGGAGACAGGGTCCACCTACGAGCAGTACTTC	CASSHRETGSTYEQYF	-	TRBV14	TRBJ2-7	TRBD1
TGTGCCAGCAGCCGTGTAGGGTATGGCTACACCTTC	CASSRVGYGYTF	many	TRBV5-4	TRBJ1-2	-
TGTGCCAGCAGTTACTCCGGGACAGGCGGCTACACCTTC	CASSYSGTGGYTF	-	TRBV6-6	TRBJ1-2	TRBD1
TGCGCCAGCAGCTTGGAAGGCACGTCAGAGGACAGGGGCTCCTACAATGAGCAGTTCTTC	CASSLEGTSEDRGSYNEQFF	few	TRBV5-1	TRBJ2-1	TRBD1
TGTGCCAGCTCACCTTTCAAAGGGGGGTCCCAGCCCCAGCATTTT	CASSPFKGGSQPQHF	few	TRBV18	TRBJ1-5	-
TGCAGTGCCCGGGGGTCAGCCTACAATGAGCAGTTCTTC	CSARGSAYNEQFF	many	TRBV20-1	TRBJ2-1	-
TGTGCCAGCAGCCAAGGCGGGGGAGGGGGAGAGCAGTTCTTC	CASSQGGGGGEQFF	many	TRBV4-2	TRBJ2-1	-
TGTGCCAGCAGCTTAGCGGGGTCGGAGACCCAGTACTTC	CASSLAGSETQYF	-	TRBV13	TRBJ2-5	-
TGTGCCAGCAGTTTAGACCTAGCGGGGTACAATGAGCAGTTCTTC	CASSLDLAGYNEQFF	-	TRBV12-3/TRBV12-4	TRBJ2-1	TRBD2
TGCAGCGTTGAGGGACAGGGGGCTTACGAGCAGTACTTC	CSVEGQGAYEQYF	few	TRBV29-1	TRBJ2-7	TRBD1
TGTGCCAGCAGGCAGACGAACACTGAAGCTTTCTTT	CASRQTNTEAFF	-	TRBV6-6	TRBJ1-1	-
TGCGCCAGCAGCTTCGACGATACGCAGTATTTT	CASSFDDTQYF	few	TRBV5-1	TRBJ2-3	-
TGCAGTGCTAGAGATCGAGTTAGCAATCAGCCCCAGCATTTT	CSARDRVSNQPQHF	many	TRBV20-1	TRBJ1-5	-
TGTGCCAGCAGGGAAAACAGGAATAGCAATCAGCCCCAGCATTTT	CASRENRNSNQPQHF	few	TRBV2	TRBJ1-5	-
TGTGCCAGCAGCTTAGGGCTAGCCTACGAGCAGTACTTC	CASSLGLAYEQYF	many	TRBV7-9	TRBJ2-7	-
TGTGCCAGCAGCTTAGATTCAGGTCTGAACACTGAAGCTTTCTTT	CASSLDSGLNTEAFF	-	TRBV7-2	TRBJ1-1	-
TGTGCCAGCAGCTTGACAGGGAGTAAGTACGAGCAGTACTTC	CASSLTGSKYEQYF	many	TRBV5-5	TRBJ2-7	-
TGTGCCAGCAGTTCCCCGGGGACAGGAGGCTACGAGCAGTACTTC	CASSSPGTGGYEQYF	few	TRBV28	TRBJ2-7	TRBD1
TGTGCCAGCAGTTACTCGCCGGCCGGGGAGCTGTTTTTT	CASSYSPAGELFF	many	TRBV6-5	TRBJ2-2	-
TGTGCCAGCAGCTTAGATGGACAGGGCAGCACAGATACGCAGTATTTT	CASSLDGQGSTDTQYF	-	TRBV7-9	TRBJ2-3	TRBD1
TGTGCCAGCAGGAACAGGGGATCTGGAAACACCATATATTTT	CASRNRGSGNTIYF	many	TRBV6-6	TRBJ1-3	TRBD1
TGTGCCAGCAGCCAACAGGGTGCCGGGGAGCTGTTTTTT	CASSQQGAGELFF	-	TRBV14	TRBJ2-2	-
TGTGCCAGCAGCTGGAGCCGGGCTCGGGACACCGGGGAGCTGTTTTTT	CASSWSRARDTGELFF	many	TRBV11-3	TRBJ2-2	-
TGTGCCAGCAGCCAAACTAGCGGGGGGGCCAATGAGCAGTTCTTC	CASSQTSGGANEQFF	medium-sized	TRBV4-2	TRBJ2-1	TRBD2
TGTGCCAGCAGACCTGGACAGGGGTCCTCGCCCCAGCATTTT	CASRPGQGSSPQHF	many	TRBV6-1	TRBJ1-5	TRBD1
TGCGCCAGCAGCTTGGATCGCGCGGCGAAGAGCTACACCTTC	CASSLDRAAKSYTF	many	TRBV5-1	TRBJ1-2	-
TGTGCCAGCAGTATACTAGCGGGGGGGAAGTACGAGCAGTACTTC	CASSILAGGKYEQYF	few	TRBV6-6	TRBJ2-7	TRBD2